This T cell receptor (beta chain) was retrieved from a study of T-cell reconstitution after alpha-beta-depleted transplantation in children. Preparation of the TCRbeta library was carried out with unique molecular identifiers. In TCRdb, the PCR reads were re-called with MiXCR into one record per CDR3 protein. The sample holds 100,000 or so distinct CDR3 sequences, roughly a quarter seen once. A word on this clonotype: The target antigen is unknown.

CDR1 and CDR2 from the germline V gene are MDHEN and SYDVKM. Trimming pared 6 bases from V and 6 bases from J, leaving 11 bases between. The CDR3 is 13 residues long. General study points: Where some patients showed high TCRbeta diversity at day 60, it came from recipient T cells and thymic progenitors that had survived.

The source of this sequence is a boy between 2 and 15 years old with acute lymphoblastic leukemia, due to receive a stem cell transplant. The specimen was PBMCs, collected before TCRalphabeta/CD19-depleted stem cell transplant. The chain has TRBV28 and TRBJ1-4; tentative D call: TRBD1 (5 bases). CDR3 nucleotide sequence: TGTGCCAGCAGGGGGGATCGGGATGAAAAACTGTTTTTT. Its protein product is CASRGDRDEKLFF.